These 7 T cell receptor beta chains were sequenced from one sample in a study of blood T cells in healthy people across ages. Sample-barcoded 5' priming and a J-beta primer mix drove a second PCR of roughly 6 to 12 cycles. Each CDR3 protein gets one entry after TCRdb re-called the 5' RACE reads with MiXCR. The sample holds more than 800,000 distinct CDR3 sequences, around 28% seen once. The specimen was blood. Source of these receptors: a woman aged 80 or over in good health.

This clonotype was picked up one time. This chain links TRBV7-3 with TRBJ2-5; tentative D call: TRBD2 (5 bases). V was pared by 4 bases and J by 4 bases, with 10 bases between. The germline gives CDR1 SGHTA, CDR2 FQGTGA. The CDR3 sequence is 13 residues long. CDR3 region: CASSSTAGETQYF. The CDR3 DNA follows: TGTGCCAGCAGCTCCACGGCGGGAGAGACCCAGTACTTC.

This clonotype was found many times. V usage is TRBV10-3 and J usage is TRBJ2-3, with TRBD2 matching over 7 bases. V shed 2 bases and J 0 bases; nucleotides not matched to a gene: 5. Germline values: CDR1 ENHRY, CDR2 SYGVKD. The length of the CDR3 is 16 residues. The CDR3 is CAISERAGDSTDTQYF. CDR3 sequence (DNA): TGTGCCATCAGTGAGAGGGCGGGGGATAGCACAGATACGCAGTATTTT.

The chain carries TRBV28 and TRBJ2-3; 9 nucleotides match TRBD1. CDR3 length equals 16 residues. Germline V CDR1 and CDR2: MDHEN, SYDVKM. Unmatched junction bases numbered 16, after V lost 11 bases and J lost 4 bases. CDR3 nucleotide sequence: TGTGCCGGCAATACCTGGGGACAGGGAATTTCAGATACGCAGTATTTT. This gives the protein CAGNTWGQGISDTQYF. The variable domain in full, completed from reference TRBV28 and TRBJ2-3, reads DVKVTQSSRYLVKRTGEKVFLECVQDMDHENMFWYRQDPGLGLRLIYFSYDVKMKEKGDIPEGYSVSREKKERFSLILESASTNQTSMYLCAGNTWGQGISDTQYFGPGTRLTVL.

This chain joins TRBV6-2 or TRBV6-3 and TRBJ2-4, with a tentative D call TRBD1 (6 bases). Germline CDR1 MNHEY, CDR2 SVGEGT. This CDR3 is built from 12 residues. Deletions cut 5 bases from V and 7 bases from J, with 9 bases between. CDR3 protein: CASSDQGNIQYF. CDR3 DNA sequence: TGTGCCAGCAGTGACCAGGGGAACATTCAGTACTTC.

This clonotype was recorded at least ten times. The CDR3 region is CAVRGGGETQYF. The CDR3, as DNA: TGTGCCGTACGGGGGGGCGGGGAGACCCAGTACTTC. The chain couples TRBV6-5 to TRBJ2-5; 8 nucleotides line up with TRBD2. The junction had 7 bases not matched to a gene; V was cut back by 11 bases and J by 5 bases. Looked up from germline, CDR1 is MNHEY and CDR2 is SVGAGI. This CDR3 is built from 12 residues.

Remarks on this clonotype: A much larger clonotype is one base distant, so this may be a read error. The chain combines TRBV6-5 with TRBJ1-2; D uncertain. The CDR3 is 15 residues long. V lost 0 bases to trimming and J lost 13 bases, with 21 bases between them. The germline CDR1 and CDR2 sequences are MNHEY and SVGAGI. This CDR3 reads CASSYSTLGGSYVTF. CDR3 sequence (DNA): TGTGCCAGCAGTTACTCGACACTGGGCGGGTCTTATGTCACCTTC.

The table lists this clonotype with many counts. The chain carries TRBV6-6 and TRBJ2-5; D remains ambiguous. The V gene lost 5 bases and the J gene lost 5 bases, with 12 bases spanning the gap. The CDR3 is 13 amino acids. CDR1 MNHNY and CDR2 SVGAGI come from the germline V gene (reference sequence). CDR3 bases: TGTGCCAGCAGTACAATAGGCCGCGAGACCCAGTACTTC. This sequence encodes CASSTIGRETQYF.